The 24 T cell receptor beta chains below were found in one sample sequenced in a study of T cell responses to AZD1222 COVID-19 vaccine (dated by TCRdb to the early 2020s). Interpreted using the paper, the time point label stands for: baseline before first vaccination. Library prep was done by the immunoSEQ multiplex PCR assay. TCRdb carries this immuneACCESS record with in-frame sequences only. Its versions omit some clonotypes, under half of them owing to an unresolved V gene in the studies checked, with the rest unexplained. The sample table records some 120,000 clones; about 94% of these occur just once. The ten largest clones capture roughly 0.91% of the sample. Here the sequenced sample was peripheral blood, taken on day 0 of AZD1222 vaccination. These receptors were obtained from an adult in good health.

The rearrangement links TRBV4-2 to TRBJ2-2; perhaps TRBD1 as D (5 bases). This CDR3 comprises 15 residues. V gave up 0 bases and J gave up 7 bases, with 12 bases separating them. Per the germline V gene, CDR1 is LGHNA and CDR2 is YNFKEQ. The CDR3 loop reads CASSQEPGNGGELFF. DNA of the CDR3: TGTGCCAGCAGCCAAGAACCAGGGAACGGCGGGGAGCTGTTTTTT.

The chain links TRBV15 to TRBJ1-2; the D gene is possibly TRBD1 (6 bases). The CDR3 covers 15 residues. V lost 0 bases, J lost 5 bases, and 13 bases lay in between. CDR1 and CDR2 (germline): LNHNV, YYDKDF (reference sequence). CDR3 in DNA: TGTGCCACCAGCAGAGACTGGGGGCCGTCTTATGGCTACACCTTC. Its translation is CATSRDWGPSYGYTF.

This CDR3 reads CASSLVREKLFF. DNA for the CDR3: TGTGCCAGCAGCTTAGTCAGAGAAAAACTGTTTTTT. This chain joins TRBV7-9 and TRBJ1-4; D gene ambiguous. The ends were cut back, 1 base at V and 8 bases at J, with 5 bases in the middle. The germline gives CDR1 SEHNR, CDR2 FQNEAQ (reference sequence). The length of the CDR3 is 12 residues.

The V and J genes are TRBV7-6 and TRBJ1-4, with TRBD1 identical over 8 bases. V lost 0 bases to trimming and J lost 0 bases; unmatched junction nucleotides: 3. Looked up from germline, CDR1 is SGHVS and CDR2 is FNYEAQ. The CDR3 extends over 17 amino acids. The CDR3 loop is CASSLAGTGSTNEKLFF. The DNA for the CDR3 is TGTGCCAGCAGCTTAGCCGGGACAGGATCAACTAATGAAAAACTGTTTTTT.

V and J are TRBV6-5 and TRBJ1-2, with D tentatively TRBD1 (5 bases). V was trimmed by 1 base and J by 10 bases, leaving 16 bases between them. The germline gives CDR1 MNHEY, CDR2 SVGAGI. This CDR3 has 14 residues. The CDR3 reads CASSYLGTALPYTF. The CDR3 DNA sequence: TGTGCCAGCAGTTACTTGGGGACCGCCCTACCCTACACCTTC.

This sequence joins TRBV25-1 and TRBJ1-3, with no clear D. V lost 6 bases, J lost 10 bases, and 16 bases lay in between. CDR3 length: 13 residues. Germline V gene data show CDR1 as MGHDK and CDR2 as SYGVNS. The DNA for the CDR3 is TGTGCCAGCAGACAGTCGAATCGAGAGACCATATATTTT. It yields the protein CASRQSNRETIYF.

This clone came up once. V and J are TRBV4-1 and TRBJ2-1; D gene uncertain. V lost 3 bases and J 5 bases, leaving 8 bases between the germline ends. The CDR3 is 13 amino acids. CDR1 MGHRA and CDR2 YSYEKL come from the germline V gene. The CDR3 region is CASSHHEDNEQFF. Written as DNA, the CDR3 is TGCGCCAGCAGCCACCACGAAGACAATGAGCAGTTCTTC.

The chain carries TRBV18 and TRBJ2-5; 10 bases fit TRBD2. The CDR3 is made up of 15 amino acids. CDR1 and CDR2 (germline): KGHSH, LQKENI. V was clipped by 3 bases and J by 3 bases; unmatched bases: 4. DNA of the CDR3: TGTGCCAGCTCACCCCCGGGACTAGCGAAAGAGACCCAGTACTTC. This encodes CASSPPGLAKETQYF.

The CDR3 loop is CASSLRTNYEQYF. The DNA of the CDR3 is TGTGCCAGCAGCTTAAGGACAAACTACGAGCAGTACTTC. V gene TRBV11-3 combines with J gene TRBJ2-7; D might be TRBD1 (5 bases). This CDR3 region has 13 residues. Trimming took off 2 bases at V and 3 bases at J, with 8 bases between the two ends. In germline, CDR1 is SGHNT, CDR2 YENEEA.

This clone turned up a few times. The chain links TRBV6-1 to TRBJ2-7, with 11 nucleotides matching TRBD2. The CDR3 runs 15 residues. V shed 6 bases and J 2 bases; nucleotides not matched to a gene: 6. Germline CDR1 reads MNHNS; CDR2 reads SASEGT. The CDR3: CASSLLAGATYEQYF. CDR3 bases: TGTGCCAGCAGCCTACTAGCGGGGGCAACCTACGAGCAGTACTTC.

CDR3 coding DNA: TGTGCCACCGGGGATCTCCTGAACACTGAAGCTTTCTTT. Translated, it gives CATGDLLNTEAFF. V usage is TRBV6-5 and J usage is TRBJ1-1; D call uncertain. Germline V gene sequence: CDR1 MNHEY, CDR2 SVGAGI. Between the trimmed V and J ends, which lost 10 bases and 0 bases, there was a span of 12 bases. The CDR3 loop spans 13 amino acids.

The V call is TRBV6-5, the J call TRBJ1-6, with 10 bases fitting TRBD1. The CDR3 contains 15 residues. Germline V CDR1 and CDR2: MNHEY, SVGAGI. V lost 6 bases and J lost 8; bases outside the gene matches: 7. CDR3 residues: CASSPAGTGDSPLHF. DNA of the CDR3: TGTGCCAGCAGCCCAGCCGGGACAGGGGATTCACCCCTCCACTTT.

The CDR3 coding sequence is TGCGCCAGCAGCTCGGGACCCAGAGCAACTAATGAAAAACTGTTTTTT. It translates to CASSSGPRATNEKLFF. The V call is TRBV5-1, the J call TRBJ1-4; possible D gene TRBD1, 5 bases. V lost 3 bases to trimming and J lost 0 bases, with 12 bases between them. Germline CDR1 is SGHRS and CDR2 is YFSETQ. The CDR3 consists of 16 residues.

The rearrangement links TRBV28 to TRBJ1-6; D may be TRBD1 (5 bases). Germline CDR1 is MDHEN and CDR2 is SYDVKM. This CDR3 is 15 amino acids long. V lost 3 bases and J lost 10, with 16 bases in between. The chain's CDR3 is CASSFSEGGGSPLHF. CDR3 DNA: TGTGCCAGCAGTTTCTCTGAGGGTGGGGGATCACCCCTCCACTTT.

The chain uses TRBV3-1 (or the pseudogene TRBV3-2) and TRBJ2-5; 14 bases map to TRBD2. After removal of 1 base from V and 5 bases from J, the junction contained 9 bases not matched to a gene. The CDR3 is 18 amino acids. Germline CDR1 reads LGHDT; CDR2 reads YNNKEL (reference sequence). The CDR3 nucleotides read TGTGCCAGCAGCCAAGGAAGAGGGACTAGCGGGGGCCGGGAGACCCAGTACTTC. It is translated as CASSQGRGTSGGRETQYF.

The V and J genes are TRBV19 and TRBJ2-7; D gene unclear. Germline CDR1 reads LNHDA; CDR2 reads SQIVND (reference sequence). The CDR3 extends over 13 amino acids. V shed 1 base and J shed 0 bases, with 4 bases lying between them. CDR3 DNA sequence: TGTGCCAGTAGTATAGCTAGCTCCTACGAGCAGTACTTC. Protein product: CASSIASSYEQYF. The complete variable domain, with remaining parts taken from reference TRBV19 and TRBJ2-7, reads DGGITQSPKYLFRKEGQNVTLSCEQNLNHDAMYWYRQDPGQGLRLIYYSQIVNDFQKGDIAEGYSVSREKKESFPLTVTSAQKNPTAFYLCASSIASSYEQYFGPGTRLTVT.

The CDR3 reads CASSDGGTGRLSGNTIYF. DNA of the CDR3: TGTGCCAGCAGCGACGGGGGGACAGGGAGATTGAGTGGAAACACCATATATTTT. The gene calls are TRBV9 and TRBJ1-3; 9 bases match TRBD1. The CDR3 spans 18 residues. V gave up 3 bases and J gave up 3 bases; unmatched junction bases: 13. Germline CDR1 SGDLS, CDR2 YYNGEE.

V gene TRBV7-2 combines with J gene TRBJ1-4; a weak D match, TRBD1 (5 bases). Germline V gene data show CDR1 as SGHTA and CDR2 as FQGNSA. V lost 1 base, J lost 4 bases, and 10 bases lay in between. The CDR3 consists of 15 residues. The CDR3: CASSLVGGVNEKLFF. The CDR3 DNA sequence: TGTGCCAGCAGCTTAGTTGGGGGGGTTAATGAAAAACTGTTTTTT.

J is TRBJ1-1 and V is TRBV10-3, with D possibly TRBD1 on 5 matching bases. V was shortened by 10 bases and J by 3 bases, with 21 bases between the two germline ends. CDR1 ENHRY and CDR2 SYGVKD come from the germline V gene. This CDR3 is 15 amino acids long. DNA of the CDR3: TGTGCCACCAAATCCCTTGAGGGGCCGTACACTGAAGCTTTCTTT. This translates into CATKSLEGPYTEAFF.

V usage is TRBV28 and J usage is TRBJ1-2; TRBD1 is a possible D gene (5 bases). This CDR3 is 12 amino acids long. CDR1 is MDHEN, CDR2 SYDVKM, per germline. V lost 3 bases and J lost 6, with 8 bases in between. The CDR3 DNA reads TGTGCCAGCAGTTTCCTAGGGGATGGCTACACCTTC. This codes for CASSFLGDGYTF.

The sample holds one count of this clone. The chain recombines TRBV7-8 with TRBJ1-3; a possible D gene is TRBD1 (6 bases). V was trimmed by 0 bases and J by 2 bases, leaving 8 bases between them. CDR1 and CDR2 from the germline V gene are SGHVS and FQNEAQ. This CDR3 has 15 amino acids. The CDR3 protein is CASSLAPGAGNTIYF. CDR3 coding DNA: TGTGCCAGCAGCTTAGCGCCAGGGGCTGGAAACACCATATATTTT. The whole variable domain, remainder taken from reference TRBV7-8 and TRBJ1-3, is GAGVSQSPRYKVAKRGQDVALRCDPISGHVSLFWYQQALGQGPEFLTYFQNEAQLDKSGLPSDRFFAERPEGSVSTLKIQRTQQEDSAVYLCASSLAPGAGNTIYFGEGSWLTVV.

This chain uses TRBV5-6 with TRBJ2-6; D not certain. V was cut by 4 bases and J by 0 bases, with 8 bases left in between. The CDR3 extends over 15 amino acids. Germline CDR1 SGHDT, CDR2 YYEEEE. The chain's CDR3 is CASSPLTSGANVLTF. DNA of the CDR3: TGTGCCAGCAGCCCCCTGACCTCTGGGGCCAACGTCCTGACTTTC. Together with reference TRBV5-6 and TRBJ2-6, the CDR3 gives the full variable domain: DAGVTQSPTHLIKTRGQQVTLRCSPKSGHDTVSWYQQALGQGPQFIFQYYEEEERQRGNFPDRFSGHQFPNYSSELNVNALLLGDSALYLCASSPLTSGANVLTFGAGSRLTVL.

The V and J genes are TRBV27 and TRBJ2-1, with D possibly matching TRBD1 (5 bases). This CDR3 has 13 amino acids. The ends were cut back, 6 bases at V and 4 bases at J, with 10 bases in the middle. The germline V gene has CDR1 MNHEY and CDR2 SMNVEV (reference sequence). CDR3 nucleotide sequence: TGTGCCAGCAGGCTCAGGGTATACAATGAGCAGTTCTTC. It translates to CASRLRVYNEQFF.

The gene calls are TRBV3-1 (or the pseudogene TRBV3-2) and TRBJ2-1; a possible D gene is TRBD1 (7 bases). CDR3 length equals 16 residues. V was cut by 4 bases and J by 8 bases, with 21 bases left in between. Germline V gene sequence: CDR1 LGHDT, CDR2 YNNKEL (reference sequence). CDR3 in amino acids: CASSLLQGRRGDEQFF. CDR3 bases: TGTGCCAGCAGCCTCCTACAGGGGCGCCGCGGGGATGAGCAGTTCTTC.